One sample yielded the 17 T cell receptor beta chains listed below, sequenced in a study of T cell repertoires in cytomegalovirus infection (dated by TCRdb to the late 2010s). This sample's treatment or condition label indicates: in vitro stimulation with specific CMV peptide epitopes to enrich CMV-specific T cells. These receptors have no identified antigens. Reads for this sample came from an Illumina HiSeq 1500. The public sequencing data were trimmed at Q25 with fastp and processed into clonotypes with MiXCR by TCRdb, which kept only in-frame beta chains. Every entry covers one CDR3 protein and lists the most common genes and DNA from its rows. The sample profile shows some 920,000 distinct CDR3 sequences; about a third of them were found once. The ten largest clones add up to under 15% of the sample. The sample in question was cultured CD8+ T cells from PBMCs, obtained from culture after CMV antigen stimulation. The receptors derive from a human donor in good health (CMV status not recorded). Some clones in this sample may be carry-over from other donors' samples.

The table lists this clonotype with a few counts. The chain couples TRBV27 to TRBJ1-2, with 9 bases that match TRBD1. Germline V gene lookup returns CDR1 MNHEY and CDR2 SMNVEV (reference sequence). Unmatched junction bases numbered 11, after V lost 7 bases and J lost 8 bases. This CDR3 has 14 residues. In nucleotides, the CDR3 is TGTGCCAGCACAACTCCGGGACAGGGTTCCGGCTACACCTTC. Encoded protein: CASTTPGQGSGYTF.

This clonotype was detected many times. V usage is TRBV5-5 and J usage is TRBJ2-3; 10 positions match TRBD1. This CDR3 comprises 14 residues. V dropped 4 bases and J dropped 5; count of bases not matched to a gene: 4. Germline CDR1 and CDR2: SGHKS and YYEKEE (reference sequence). The CDR3 coding sequence is TGTGCCAGCAGCCCGGACAGGGGGGGAGATACGCAGTATTTT. Protein product: CASSPDRGGDTQYF.

The chain uses TRBV7-3 and TRBJ2-1; maybe TRBD1 (7 bases). Germline V gene sequence: CDR1 SGHTA, CDR2 FQGTGA. Deletions cut 5 bases from V and 13 bases from J, with 12 bases between. CDR3 length equals 11 residues. The CDR3 nucleotides read TGTGCCAGCAGCGCCCAGGGGGGACAGTTCTTC. Its protein is CASSAQGGQFF.

This clonotype occurred a few times. The rearrangement links TRBV29-1 to TRBJ1-2, with D unclear. This CDR3 is built from 12 residues. V was pared by 4 bases and J by 5 bases, with 11 bases between. From germline, CDR1 is SQVTM and CDR2 ANQGSEA. The CDR3 is CSVGTGLYGYTF. The CDR3 DNA follows: TGCAGCGTTGGGACCGGACTTTATGGCTACACCTTC.

The V and J genes are TRBV7-6 and TRBJ2-3; TRBD2 aligns across 15 bases. CDR1 SGHVS and CDR2 FNYEAQ come from the germline V gene. The CDR3 length is 20 residues. V lost 2 bases and J lost 2; bases outside the gene matches: 11. The CDR3 bases are TGTGCCAGCAGCTTAATCCGTGGACTAGCGGGGGGGAAGTTCACAGATACGCAGTATTTT. Its protein product is CASSLIRGLAGGKFTDTQYF.

The V gene is TRBV6-2 or TRBV6-3, the J gene TRBJ2-1; D is uncertain. V was clipped by 6 bases and J by 5 bases, with 29 bases between them. The CDR3 is 19 residues long. The V gene's germline CDR1 is MNHEY and CDR2 SVGEGT. The CDR3 nucleotides read TGTGCCAGCAGCCCCCTCATATCCACTTCATCTAGAGCCCACAATGAGCAGTTCTTC. Its translation is CASSPLISTSSRAHNEQFF.

The chain recombines TRBV19 with TRBJ1-5; D perhaps matches TRBD1 (5 bases). Between the trimmed V and J ends, which lost 7 bases and 4 bases, there was a span of 17 bases. Germline V gives CDR1 LNHDA, CDR2 SQIVND (reference sequence). CDR3 length: 15 residues. In DNA form, the CDR3 reads TGTGCCAGTACTTGGACACTAGAGGGGAATCAGCCCCAGCATTTT. This codes for CASTWTLEGNQPQHF.

In DNA, the CDR3 is TGTGCCAGCAGTTATCAGGGGTCGGAGCAGTACGTC. Amino acid sequence: CASSYQGSEQYV. The gene calls are TRBV6-2 or TRBV6-3 and TRBJ2-7; D perhaps matches TRBD1 (6 bases). V lost 3 bases and J 7 bases, leaving 10 bases between the germline ends. The germline V gene encodes CDR1 MNHEY and CDR2 SVGEGT. The CDR3 is made up of 12 amino acids.

A few counts support this clonotype. The chain has TRBV15 and TRBJ1-5; no definite D call. The germline V and J ends were trimmed by 8 bases and 6 bases, with 11 bases remaining between them. The V gene's germline CDR1 is LNHNV and CDR2 YYDKDF (reference sequence). This CDR3 has 12 amino acids. The CDR3 nucleotides read TGTGCCACCGGCGAGGTAGGTCAGCCCCAGCATTTT. Residues: CATGEVGQPQHF.

The rearrangement joins TRBV6-2 or TRBV6-3 to TRBJ2-3; D uncertain. CDR3 length: 15 amino acids. The V gene's germline CDR1 is MNHEY and CDR2 SVGEGT. The ends were cut back, 2 bases at V and 4 bases at J, with 13 bases in the middle. CDR3 sequence reads: CASSYDSQASDTQYF. In DNA, the CDR3 is TGTGCCAGCAGTTACGACTCCCAGGCATCAGATACGCAGTATTTT.

This clonotype was picked up a small number of times. V and J are TRBV6-5 and TRBJ2-1; possible D gene TRBD2, 6 bases. The CDR3 is made up of 13 amino acids. V was cut by 2 bases and J by 10 bases, with 12 bases left in between. Germline loops: CDR1 MNHEY, CDR2 SVGAGI. This CDR3 reads CASSYGGVTEQFF. As DNA, the CDR3 is TGTGCCAGCAGTTACGGAGGGGTTACCGAGCAGTTCTTC.

The CDR3 DNA reads TGTGCCGATATTACGAACACTGAAGCTTTCTTT. Protein sequence: CADITNTEAFF. The V gene is TRBV7-9, the J gene TRBJ1-1; unclear D gene. The germline V and J ends were trimmed by 11 bases and 1 base, with 8 bases remaining between them. Germline lookup yields CDR1 SEHNR and CDR2 FQNEAQ (reference sequence). This CDR3 is 11 amino acids long. The whole variable domain, filled in from reference TRBV7-9 and TRBJ1-1, reads DTGVSQNPRHKITKRGQNVTFRCDPISEHNRLYWYRQTLGQGPEFLTYFQNEAQLEKSRLLSDRFSAERPKGSFSTLEIQRTEQGDSAMYLCADITNTEAFFGQGTRLTVV.

A remark on this clonotype: The junction and the germline gene differ at one end; a read error may be behind it. The V call is TRBV7-7, the J call TRBJ2-1, with D perhaps matching TRBD1 or TRBD2 (7 bases each). This CDR3 has 15 residues. Per germline, CDR1 SSHAT and CDR2 FNYEAQ (reference sequence). CDR3 loop: CASSLGGREVNEQFF. DNA for the CDR3: TGTGCTAGCAGCTTAGGGGGCCGGGAGGTAAATGAGCAGTTCTTC.

The chain joins TRBV15 to TRBJ2-1, with no clear D. Trimming cost V 2 bases and J 2 bases, with 10 bases left between them. This CDR3 is 15 amino acids long. The germline V gene encodes CDR1 LNHNV and CDR2 YYDKDF (reference sequence). The CDR3 DNA is TGTGCCACCAGCAGAACTGGGGATCCCTACAATGAGCAGTTCTTC. Amino acid sequence: CATSRTGDPYNEQFF. Combining the CDR3 with reference TRBV15 and TRBJ2-1 gives the whole variable domain DAMVIQNPRYQVTQFGKPVTLSCSQTLNHNVMYWYQQKSSQAPKLLFHYYDKDFNNEADTPDNFQSRRPNTSFCFLDIRSPGLGDTAMYLCATSRTGDPYNEQFFGPGTRLTVL.

V and J are TRBV2 and TRBJ2-1, with TRBD2 matching 8 bases. There are 13 residues in the CDR3. CDR1 is SNHLY, CDR2 FYNNEI, per germline. Trimming took 1 base from V and 9 from J; bases not matched to a gene: 2. CDR3 protein: CASSEVTSGEQFF. The CDR3 DNA sequence: TGTGCCAGCAGTGAAGTAACTAGCGGTGAGCAGTTCTTC.

This clonotype was counted only a few times. V gene TRBV10-3 combines with J gene TRBJ1-4; D is ambiguous. The V gene lost 0 bases and the J gene lost 0 bases, with 8 bases spanning the gap. The germline V gene encodes CDR1 ENHRY and CDR2 SYGVKD. The length of the CDR3 is 16 residues. CDR3 sequence: CAISESAIATNEKLFF. The CDR3 nucleotides are TGTGCCATCAGTGAGTCGGCAATTGCAACTAATGAAAAACTGTTTTTT.

This clonotype was seen a handful of times. This sequence joins TRBV6-1 and TRBJ1-1, with D unresolved. CDR3 size: 13 residues. CDR1 is MNHNS and CDR2 is SASEGT in the germline V gene. The germline V and J ends were trimmed by 0 bases and 5 bases, with 7 bases remaining between them. This CDR3 is CASSEAKGTEAFF. DNA of the CDR3: TGTGCCAGCAGTGAAGCGAAAGGGACTGAAGCTTTCTTT.